The 28 T cell receptor beta chains in this list originate from one sample, sequenced in a study of blood T cells in healthy people across ages. Primed by a sample-barcoded 5' primer and a J-beta primer mix, a second PCR proceeded for 7 to 11 cycles. TCRdb redid the calling of the 5' RACE reads with MiXCR, one entry per CDR3 protein. The sample includes 1.5 million to 2 million distinct CDR3 sequences, approximately 39% seen only once; the top ten take under 30%. Input material: blood. These receptors originate from a human donor in good health.

The chain carries TRBV20-1 and TRBJ2-1; TRBD2 agrees at 8 bases. Per germline, CDR1 DFQATT and CDR2 SNEGSKA (reference sequence). CDR3 size: 12 residues. V was pared by 6 bases and J by 13 bases, with 11 bases of the junction left unmatched. CDR3 sequence: CSASGGGETQFF. The CDR3 bases are TGCAGTGCCAGCGGGGGTGGAGAGACCCAGTTCTTC.

A few counts support this clonotype. The chain links TRBV7-8 to TRBJ1-6; no reliable D call. This CDR3 is 16 amino acids long. The ends were cut back, 1 base at V and 9 bases at J, with 16 bases in the middle. Germline values: CDR1 SGHVS, CDR2 FQNEAQ. Written as DNA, the CDR3 is TGTGCCAGCAGCTTAGATGGTAACCGCGGAGGTTCACCCCTCCACTTT. Protein product: CASSLDGNRGGSPLHF.

This clonotype turned up a few times. This chain links TRBV3-1 with TRBJ1-6; 9 bases are shared with TRBD1. Germline V gene sequence: CDR1 LGHDT, CDR2 YNNKEL (reference sequence). The CDR3 spans 13 residues. Unmatched junction bases numbered 2, after V lost 4 bases and J lost 10 bases. Here the CDR3 reads CASSRDRESPLHF. CDR3 nucleotides: TGTGCCAGCAGCCGGGACAGGGAATCACCCCTCCACTTT. Full variable domain (outside the CDR3, taken from reference TRBV3-1 and TRBJ1-6): DTAVSQTPKYLVTQMGNDKSIKCEQNLGHDTMYWYKQDSKKFLKIMFSYNNKELIINETVPNRFSPKSPDKAHLNLHINSLELGDSAVYFCASSRDRESPLHFGNGTRLTVT.

The chain has TRBV4-2 and TRBJ2-5; D perhaps matches TRBD1 (5 bases). Germline lookup yields CDR1 LGHNA and CDR2 YNFKEQ. The CDR3 loop spans 15 amino acids. The V end was cut by 0 bases, the J end by 11 bases, with 19 bases between. The CDR3 is CASSQDRQGYNEQYF. The CDR3 nucleotides read TGTGCCAGCAGCCAAGATAGGCAGGGTTACAATGAGCAGTACTTC.

This chain's CDR3 is CASSHEIGTEINGYTF. The CDR3 DNA sequence: TGTGCCAGCAGCCACGAGATAGGGACGGAAATCAATGGCTACACCTTC. The rearrangement links TRBV6-5 to TRBJ1-2; maybe TRBD1 (5 bases). The CDR3 runs 16 residues. The V end was cut by 6 bases, the J end by 6 bases, with 23 bases between. Germline CDR1 reads MNHEY; CDR2 reads SVGAGI.

This clonotype was observed a handful of times. V is TRBV27 and J is TRBJ2-5; the match to TRBD2 covers 8 bases. This CDR3 has 13 residues. The ends lost 5 bases at V and 2 bases at J; junction bases unmatched: 1. Germline V gene lookup returns CDR1 MNHEY and CDR2 SMNVEV (reference sequence). In DNA form, the CDR3 reads TGTGCCAGCAGTATAGCGGGGCAAGAGACCCAGTACTTC. Protein sequence: CASSIAGQETQYF.

This chain uses TRBV20-1 with TRBJ2-5, with D uncertain. The CDR3 covers 10 residues. Germline V gene data show CDR1 as DFQATT and CDR2 as SNEGSKA (reference sequence). The germline V and J ends were trimmed by 1 base and 7 bases, with 4 bases remaining between them. The CDR3 region has the DNA TGCAGTGCTAGAGGGGTGACCCAGTACTTC. This sequence encodes CSARGVTQYF.

This clonotype came up a few times. The chain recombines TRBV20-1 with TRBJ2-1; no definite D call. The V and J ends lost 2 bases and 6 bases respectively, with 2 bases between them. CDR1 is DFQATT, CDR2 SNEGSKA, per germline (reference sequence). This CDR3 comprises 10 residues. As DNA, the CDR3 is TGCAGTGCTAGACCCAATGAGCAGTTCTTC. This sequence encodes CSARPNEQFF.

The rearrangement links TRBV2 to TRBJ1-1, with D possibly TRBD1 on 5 matching bases. The CDR3 runs 13 residues. CDR1 is SNHLY and CDR2 is FYNNEI in the germline V gene. The V and J ends lost 6 bases and 4 bases respectively, with 12 bases between them. The DNA of the CDR3 is TGTGCCAGCAGCGCGAATAGGGGCACTGAAGCTTTCTTT. As protein: CASSANRGTEAFF.

A remark on this clonotype: With a much larger clone just one base away, this may be a read error. V usage is TRBV20-1 and J usage is TRBJ2-4; D is unresolved. Trimming cost V 3 bases and J 0 bases, with 9 bases left between them. The germline V gene has CDR1 DFQATT and CDR2 SNEGSKA (reference sequence). The CDR3 runs 14 residues. The CDR3 DNA sequence: TGCAGTGCTAGTGCGGACCTAGCCAAAAACATTCAGTACTTC. Amino acids: CSASADLAKNIQYF.

This chain links TRBV29-1 with TRBJ1-2; D unresolved. This CDR3 is 15 amino acids long. The germline CDR1 and CDR2 sequences are SQVTM and ANQGSEA. V was shortened by 0 bases and J by 4 bases, with 15 bases between the two germline ends. Here the CDR3 DNA reads TGCAGCGTTGAAGATCGCCAGCCTCGAATCTATGGCTACACCTTC. It translates to CSVEDRQPRIYGYTF.

This clonotype was seen ten or more times. The rearrangement links TRBV29-1 to TRBJ2-4; D gene uncertain. Trimming stripped 4 bases from V and 6 bases from J, with 13 bases between. Per germline, CDR1 SQVTM and CDR2 ANQGSEA. The CDR3 spans 13 residues. CDR3 amino acids: CSVVINQPNIQYF. For the CDR3, the DNA is TGCAGCGTTGTTATTAACCAACCAAACATTCAGTACTTC.

The rearrangement links TRBV12-3 or TRBV12-4 to TRBJ1-5; perhaps TRBD1 as D (5 bases). This CDR3 has 17 residues. Trimming took 2 bases from V and 0 from J, leaving 14 bases between them. The CDR3 coding sequence is TGTGCCAGCAGTTTATGGGTTCGGACAAGTAGCAATCAGCCCCAGCATTTT. Translation: CASSLWVRTSSNQPQHF.

The chain employs TRBV3-1 and TRBJ2-5, with D perhaps matching TRBD1 (6 bases). The V end was cut by 7 bases, the J end by 7 bases, with 22 bases between. CDR3 length equals 15 residues. Germline CDR1 and CDR2: LGHDT and YNNKEL (reference sequence). The CDR3 DNA reads TGTGCCAGCAACCTGGGACACCACCGGGAAGGGACCCAGTACTTC. As protein: CASNLGHHREGTQYF.

This sequence joins TRBV6-2 or TRBV6-3 and TRBJ2-3; the D is unclear. Trimming pared 1 base from V and 5 bases from J, leaving 13 bases between. Germline V gives CDR1 MNHEY, CDR2 SVGEGT. CDR3 length: 15 residues. The CDR3 loop reads CASSYFEEARDTQYF. DNA for the CDR3: TGTGCCAGCAGTTACTTCGAAGAGGCCAGAGATACGCAGTATTTT.

This clonotype was seen a few times. V and J are TRBV6-5 and TRBJ2-1; 12 bases are shared with TRBD2. The length of the CDR3 is 16 residues. CDR1 is MNHEY, CDR2 SVGAGI, per germline. V gave up 0 bases and J gave up 4 bases; unmatched junction bases: 1. The CDR3 protein is CASSYSTSGGYNEQFF. In nucleotides, the CDR3 is TGTGCCAGCAGTTACTCGACTAGCGGGGGATACAATGAGCAGTTCTTC.

This clonotype turned up a few times. The chain couples TRBV18 to TRBJ2-1; tentative D call: TRBD2 (5 bases). The V end was cut by 0 bases, the J end by 14 bases, with 17 bases between. Looked up from germline, CDR1 is KGHSH and CDR2 is LQKENI. The CDR3 spans 14 residues. This CDR3 is CASSPPPGEREKFF. DNA for the CDR3: TGTGCCAGCTCACCACCGCCAGGAGAAAGGGAGAAGTTCTTC.

This chain connects TRBV3-1 to TRBJ2-2; perhaps TRBD2 as D (6 bases). Trimming took 8 bases from V and 5 from J, leaving 18 bases between them. The CDR3 length is 15 residues. Germline V lookup: CDR1 LGHDT, CDR2 YNNKEL (reference sequence). CDR3 residues: CASEPGEPSTGELFF. The CDR3 nucleotides are TGTGCCAGCGAGCCGGGGGAGCCGAGTACCGGGGAGCTGTTTTTT.

The chain links TRBV7-2 to TRBJ2-5; 8 nucleotides line up with TRBD1. The DNA end lines up better with TRBJ2-1; the J call may be wrong. This CDR3 is 16 amino acids long. Germline values: CDR1 SGHTA, CDR2 FQGNSA. The CDR3 here is CASSLGTGPIQETQFF. In DNA form, the CDR3 reads TGTGCCAGCAGCTTAGGGACAGGGCCCATACAAGAGACCCAGTTCTTC.

This chain joins TRBV9 and TRBJ1-2; D not certain. Germline values: CDR1 SGDLS, CDR2 YYNGEE. Trimming removed 0 bases from V and 7 bases from J, with 10 bases in between. The CDR3 has 13 amino acids. The DNA for the CDR3 is TGTGCCAGCAGCGTAGACAGAAACCGTGGCTACACCTTC. This codes for CASSVDRNRGYTF.

In nucleotides, the CDR3 is TGTGCCAGCATCCCCGGGGGGGGGAGCACAGATACGCAGTATTTT. Residues: CASIPGGGSTDTQYF. This chain joins TRBV12-3 or TRBV12-4 and TRBJ2-3, with 8 bases identical to TRBD2. The CDR3 has 15 amino acids. Unmatched junction bases numbered 6, after V lost 7 bases and J lost 0 bases.

This clonotype has more than one count but fewer than ten. The gene calls are TRBV29-1 and TRBJ1-2, with unresolved D. The CDR3 covers 12 residues. Germline assignment: CDR1 SQVTM and CDR2 ANQGSEA. Trimming took 0 bases from V and 6 from J, leaving 8 bases between them. The CDR3 region is CSVEDRRNGYTF. In DNA, the CDR3 is TGCAGCGTTGAAGATCGAAGGAATGGCTACACCTTC.

V and J are TRBV20-1 and TRBJ2-7, with TRBD2 matching 11 bases. Germline-derived CDR1 and CDR2 are DFQATT and SNEGSKA (reference sequence). This CDR3 comprises 14 residues. Trimming removed 6 bases from V and 4 bases from J; junction bases left unmatched: 8. The CDR3 coding sequence is TGCAGTGCCGACCCTAGCGGGGGGAAATACGAGCAGTACTTC. Translation gives CSADPSGGKYEQYF.

The rearrangement joins TRBV4-3 to TRBJ1-4; 7 bases fit TRBD1. This CDR3 region has 15 residues. V dropped 3 bases and J dropped 7; count of bases not matched to a gene: 8. The V gene's germline CDR1 is LGHNA and CDR2 YSLEER. The chain's CDR3 is CASSHQTGRSEKLFF. CDR3 nucleotides: TGCGCCAGCAGCCACCAGACAGGGAGGAGTGAAAAACTGTTTTTT.

V and J are TRBV4-3 and TRBJ2-3; perhaps TRBD2 as D (5 bases). CDR3 size: 15 residues. Germline V CDR1 and CDR2: LGHNA, YSLEER. V was trimmed by 0 bases and J by 8 bases, leaving 15 bases between them. CDR3 residues: CASSQDPGGAGTQYF. CDR3 nucleotides: TGCGCCAGCAGCCAAGATCCTGGCGGTGCGGGTACGCAGTATTTT.

There are a few counts of this clonotype. This sequence joins TRBV5-8 and TRBJ1-1; unclear D gene. Trimming left V 4 bases short and J 6 bases short, with 13 bases between. Germline lookup yields CDR1 SGHTS and CDR2 YDEGEE. The CDR3 covers 13 residues. The DNA for the CDR3 is TGTGCCAGCAGCCCCATAGAAGGGCCTGAAGCTTTCTTT. This encodes CASSPIEGPEAFF.

V gene TRBV12-3 or TRBV12-4 combines with J gene TRBJ1-2; TRBD1 aligns across 8 bases. The CDR3 has 14 residues. V dropped 5 bases and J dropped 7; count of bases not matched to a gene: 9. In DNA, the CDR3 is TGTGCCAGCAGTCCACCGACAGGGGTTTCTGGCTACACCTTC. Translating it yields CASSPPTGVSGYTF.

The rearrangement uses TRBV4-1 and TRBJ2-3; D call uncertain. The CDR3 sequence is 13 residues long. V was cut by 1 base and J by 9 bases, with 11 bases left in between. CDR1 and CDR2 (germline): MGHRA, YSYEKL. The CDR3 DNA is TGCGCCAGCAGCCAAGTAGAAGCTGAAACGCAGTATTTT. This translates into CASSQVEAETQYF.